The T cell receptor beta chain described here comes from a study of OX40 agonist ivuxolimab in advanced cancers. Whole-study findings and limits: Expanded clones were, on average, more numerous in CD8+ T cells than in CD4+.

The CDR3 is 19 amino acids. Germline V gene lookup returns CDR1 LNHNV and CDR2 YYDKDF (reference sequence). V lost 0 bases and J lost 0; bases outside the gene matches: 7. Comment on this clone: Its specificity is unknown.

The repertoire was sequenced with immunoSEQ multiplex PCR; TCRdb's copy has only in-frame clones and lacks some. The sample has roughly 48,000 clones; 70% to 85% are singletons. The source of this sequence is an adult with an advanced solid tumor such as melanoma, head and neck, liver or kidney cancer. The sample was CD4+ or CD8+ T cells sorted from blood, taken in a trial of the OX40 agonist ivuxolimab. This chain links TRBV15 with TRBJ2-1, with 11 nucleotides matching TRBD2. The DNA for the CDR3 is TGTGCCACCAGCAGAGAGGGACTAGCGGACTGGAGCTCCTACAATGAGCAGTTCTTC. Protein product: CATSREGLADWSSYNEQFF.